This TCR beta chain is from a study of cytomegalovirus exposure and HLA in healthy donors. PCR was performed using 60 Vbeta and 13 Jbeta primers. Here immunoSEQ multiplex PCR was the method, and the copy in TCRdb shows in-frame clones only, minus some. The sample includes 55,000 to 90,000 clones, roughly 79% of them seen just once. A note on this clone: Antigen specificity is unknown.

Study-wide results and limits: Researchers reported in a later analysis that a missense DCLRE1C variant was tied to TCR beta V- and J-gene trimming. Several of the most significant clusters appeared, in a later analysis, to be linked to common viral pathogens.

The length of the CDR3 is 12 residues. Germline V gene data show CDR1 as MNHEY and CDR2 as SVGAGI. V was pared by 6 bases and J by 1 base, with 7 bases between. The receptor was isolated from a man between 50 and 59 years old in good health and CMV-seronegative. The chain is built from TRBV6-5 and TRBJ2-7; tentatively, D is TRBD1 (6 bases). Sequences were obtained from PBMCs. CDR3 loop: CASRQGSYEQYF. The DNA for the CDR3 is TGTGCCAGCAGACAGGGTTCCTACGAGCAGTACTTC.